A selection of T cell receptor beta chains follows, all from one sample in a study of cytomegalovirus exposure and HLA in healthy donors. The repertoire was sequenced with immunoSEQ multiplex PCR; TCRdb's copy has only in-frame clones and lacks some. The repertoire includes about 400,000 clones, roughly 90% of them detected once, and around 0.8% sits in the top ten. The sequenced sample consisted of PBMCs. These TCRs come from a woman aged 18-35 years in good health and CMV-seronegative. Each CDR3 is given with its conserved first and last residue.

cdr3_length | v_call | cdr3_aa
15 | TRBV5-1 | CASSLAGGSRNEQFF
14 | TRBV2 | CASSVSGAGQPQHF
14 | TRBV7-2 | CASGSRTRAGELFF
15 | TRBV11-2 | CASSLSGANTGELFF
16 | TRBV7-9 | CASSPWGTEYNSPLHF
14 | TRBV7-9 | CASSGGASGNTIYF
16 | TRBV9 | CASSPWTGGITGELFF
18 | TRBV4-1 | CASSSRTSGRYLGETQYF
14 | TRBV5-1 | CASSRLADVREQFF
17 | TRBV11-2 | CASTGAGDSKGGYEQYF
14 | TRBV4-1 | CASSESLRDNKAFF
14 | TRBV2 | CASGRDSFNYGYTF
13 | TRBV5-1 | CASTGIRNTEAFF
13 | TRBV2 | CARMSPGLETQYF
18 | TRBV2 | CASSAGLAGEPSYNEQFF
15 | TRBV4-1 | CASSPEAGQNYEQYF
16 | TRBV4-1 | CASSQVLLVGTDTQYF
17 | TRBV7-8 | CASSLGLRASGLETQYF
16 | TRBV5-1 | CASSRGGGRSLYEQYF
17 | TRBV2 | CASSPQGSGQKYNEQFF
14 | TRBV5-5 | CASSSGTGGEKLFF
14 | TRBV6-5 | CASRTPGGPGELFF
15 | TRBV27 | CASSLEGAWYSPLHF
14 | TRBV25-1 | CASSAGDRAYEQYF
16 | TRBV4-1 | CASSQGGTSGTYEQYF
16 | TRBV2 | CASSDLFRGSGNEQFF
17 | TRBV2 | CASSVPRGQAVRETQYF
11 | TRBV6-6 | CASNGAGELFF
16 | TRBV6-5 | CASSYSALAGGSEQFF
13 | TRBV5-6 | CASSPGGGQPQHF
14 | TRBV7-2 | CASTRDRMNTEAFF
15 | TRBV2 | CASSRTSGTYNEQFF
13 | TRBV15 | CATSLDRGNEQFF
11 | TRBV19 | CASRGGYEQYF
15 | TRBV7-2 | CASSPAGTLNTEAFF
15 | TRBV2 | CASSSGLTSNQPQHF
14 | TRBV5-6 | CASRSSYSNQPQHF
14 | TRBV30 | CAWNPRAAKNIQYF
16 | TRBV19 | CASSIVLAGEYNEQFF
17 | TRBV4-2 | CASSRIDGSGSHYEQYF
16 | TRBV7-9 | CASSLGGDSPSYEQYF
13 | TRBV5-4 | CATGWEGSYEQYF
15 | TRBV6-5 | CASSSRRGDTGELFF
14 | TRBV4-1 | CASSQFGGEEKLFF
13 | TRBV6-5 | CASSQTSGETQYF
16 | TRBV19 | CASSILAGALYNEQFF
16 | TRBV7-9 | CASSPGTGHSNQPQHF
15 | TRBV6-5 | CASSSGRTGMKTQYF
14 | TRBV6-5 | CASSTTGFRNEQYF